These 27 T cell receptor beta chains came from one sample sequenced in a study of identical twins. TCRdb reprocessed the 5' RACE reads via MiXCR and lists one record per CDR3 protein. The table includes 640,000 or so distinct CDR3 sequences, approximately 6.1% detected once. The sample was naive T cells sorted from blood. These receptors all come from a man between 18 and 29 years old in good health.

The J gene is TRBJ2-3, the V gene TRBV3-1, with D uncertain. V lost 0 bases to trimming and J lost 5 bases, with 6 bases between them. Germline-derived CDR1 and CDR2 are LGHDT and YNNKEL (reference sequence). CDR3 length: 13 amino acids. CDR3 bases: TGTGCCAGCAGCCAAGATGGTAGAGATACGCAGTATTTT. It is translated as CASSQDGRDTQYF.

The chain joins TRBV20-1 to TRBJ2-7; D is possibly TRBD2 (7 bases). The CDR3 length is 16 residues. Germline V lookup: CDR1 DFQATT, CDR2 SNEGSKA (reference sequence). Trimming left V 6 bases short and J 2 bases short, with 23 bases between. The CDR3 spells CSADFIWDGGPYEQYF. The CDR3 DNA sequence: TGCAGTGCGGACTTCATCTGGGACGGGGGGCCCTACGAGCAGTACTTC.

This clonotype was found many times. The chain recombines TRBV9 with TRBJ2-5; D gene ambiguous. Germline lookup yields CDR1 SGDLS and CDR2 YYNGEE. V lost 0 bases to trimming and J lost 13 bases, with 16 bases between them. The CDR3 has 13 residues. In nucleotides, the CDR3 is TGTGCCAGCAGCGTAGCTCCTGACGACCCTAGGTACTTC. Protein product: CASSVAPDDPRYF.

The chain carries TRBV11-2 and TRBJ2-3; no firm D call. CDR3 length: 17 amino acids. V lost 3 bases, J lost 2 bases, and 18 bases lay in between. Germline V gene data show CDR1 as SGHAT and CDR2 as FQNNGV. The CDR3 spells CASSLIPGAVDTDTQYF. The CDR3 DNA is TGTGCCAGCAGCTTGATCCCGGGTGCCGTCGACACAGATACGCAGTATTTT. The entire variable domain, with the rest obtained from reference TRBV11-2 and TRBJ2-3, is as follows: EAGVAQSPRYKIIEKRQSVAFWCNPISGHATLYWYQQILGQGPKLLIQFQNNGVVDDSQLPKDRFSAERLKGVDSTLKIQPAKLEDSAVYLCASSLIPGAVDTDTQYFGPGTRLTVL.

This clonotype showed up many times. The chain joins TRBV6-1 to TRBJ2-7; tentatively, D is TRBD1 (6 bases). Trimming left V 5 bases short and J 3 bases short, with 11 bases between. CDR3 length: 13 residues. Germline V gene sequence: CDR1 MNHNS, CDR2 SASEGT. CDR3 nucleotides: TGTGCCAGCAGTCGGACACAGGGCTACGAGCAGTACTTC. Translated, it gives CASSRTQGYEQYF.

This clonotype has at least ten counts. The chain has TRBV12-3 or TRBV12-4 and TRBJ1-4; TRBD1 matches at 9 bases. The CDR3 is 14 residues long. Trimming took 1 base from V and 9 from J; bases not matched to a gene: 3. The CDR3 bases are TGTGCCAGCAGTTTAGTGGGACAGGGCCAAAAACTGTTTTTT. Translation: CASSLVGQGQKLFF.

The table lists this clonotype with many counts. The CDR3 region is CSARPLAGGPISYNEQFF. DNA of the CDR3: TGCAGTGCTAGACCGCTAGCGGGAGGGCCTATTTCCTACAATGAGCAGTTCTTC. J is TRBJ2-1 and V is TRBV20-1, with 12 bases lining up with TRBD2. After removal of 2 bases from V and 1 base from J, the junction contained 9 bases not matched to a gene. Germline CDR1 is DFQATT and CDR2 is SNEGSKA (reference sequence). This CDR3 has 18 residues.

This clonotype has at least ten counts. The chain combines TRBV12-3 or TRBV12-4 with TRBJ2-3, with a possible D match to TRBD1 (5 bases). V lost 3 bases and J lost 6, with 10 bases in between. The CDR3 is made up of 13 amino acids. The CDR3 loop is CASSLGLRDTQYF. CDR3 sequence (DNA): TGTGCCAGCAGTTTGGGGCTTCGCGATACGCAGTATTTT.

The genes are TRBV20-1 and TRBJ2-6, with D uncertain. Deletions cut 1 base from V and 0 bases from J, with 4 bases between. The CDR3 covers 14 residues. Germline lookup yields CDR1 DFQATT and CDR2 SNEGSKA (reference sequence). The CDR3 nucleotides are TGCAGTGCTAGAGTATCCTCTGGGGCCAACGTCCTGACTTTC. Amino acid sequence: CSARVSSGANVLTF.

A few counts support this clonotype. The chain uses TRBV20-1 and TRBJ1-3, with D uncertain. In germline, CDR1 is DFQATT, CDR2 SNEGSKA (reference sequence). V was shortened by 6 bases and J by 0 bases, with 15 bases between the two germline ends. The CDR3 is 15 residues long. DNA of the CDR3: TGCAGTGCCCTTGAGGTACGGATCTCTGGAAACACCATATATTTT. Translation: CSALEVRISGNTIYF.

The rearrangement joins TRBV10-2 to TRBJ2-3; D is possibly TRBD2 (6 bases). The CDR3 loop spans 15 amino acids. V lost 2 bases and J 3 bases, leaving 12 bases between the germline ends. Germline CDR1 is WSHSY and CDR2 is SAAADI. The CDR3 nucleotides read TGCGCCAGCAGTGAGGCCGGGAGTCGAACAGATACGCAGTATTTT. Its protein is CASSEAGSRTDTQYF.

The sample holds many counts of this clonotype. V usage is TRBV29-1 and J usage is TRBJ1-2, with 9 bases matching TRBD1. This CDR3 spans 13 amino acids. V was clipped by 6 bases and J by 7 bases; unmatched bases: 9. Germline V gene sequence: CDR1 SQVTM, CDR2 ANQGSEA. The CDR3 nucleotides read TGCAGCGTCCTACCGGGACAGGGTATTGGCTACACCTTC. This sequence encodes CSVLPGQGIGYTF.

This clonotype has at least ten counts. The genes are TRBV6-2 or TRBV6-3 and TRBJ1-1; D might be TRBD1 (6 bases). Germline V gives CDR1 MNHEY, CDR2 SVGEGT. V lost 2 bases to trimming and J lost 6 bases, with 16 bases between them. The CDR3 is 15 amino acids. CDR3 sequence (DNA): TGTGCCAGCAGTTACCCGGGAGAGGGGGTAGCTGAAGCTTTCTTT. As protein: CASSYPGEGVAEAFF.

This clonotype was observed many times. The V and J genes are TRBV12-5 and TRBJ2-1, with D unresolved. V dropped 1 base and J dropped 3 bases, with 7 bases sitting between them. The CDR3 loop spans 14 amino acids. Germline assignment: CDR1 LGHNT and CDR2 FRNRAP. DNA of the CDR3: TGTGCTAGTGGTTTGGGAACGGACTACAATGAGCAGTTCTTC. The encoded protein is CASGLGTDYNEQFF.

This clonotype was seen a handful of times. The V gene is TRBV6-1, the J gene TRBJ2-5; 8 bases fit TRBD2. Germline values: CDR1 MNHNS, CDR2 SASEGT. The CDR3 totals 14 residues. The J segment lost 5 bases and the V segment lost 11 bases, leaving 13 bases of the junction unmatched. CDR3 protein: CAGRSGEGWETQYF. CDR3 in DNA: TGTGCCGGACGTAGCGGGGAGGGATGGGAGACCCAGTACTTC.

This clonotype was detected ten times or more. This sequence joins TRBV20-1 and TRBJ1-6; D is uncertain. The CDR3 spans 12 residues. In germline, CDR1 is DFQATT, CDR2 SNEGSKA (reference sequence). The V and J ends lost 7 bases and 5 bases respectively, with 9 bases between them. The DNA of the CDR3 is TGCAGTGTAGGCAGAAATAATTCACCCCTCCACTTT. Protein product: CSVGRNNSPLHF.

This chain connects TRBV7-9 to TRBJ2-1, with 7 bases that match TRBD2. Trimming removed 4 bases from V and 5 bases from J; junction bases left unmatched: 8. The CDR3 is 15 residues long. Germline-derived CDR1 and CDR2 are SEHNR and FQNEAQ (reference sequence). For the CDR3, the DNA is TGTGCCAGCAGCTACCAAGCGGGACCGAACAATGAGCAGTTCTTC. It yields the protein CASSYQAGPNNEQFF.

This clonotype was counted a few times. The chain is built from TRBV3-1 and TRBJ1-5; D is unresolved. CDR3 length: 14 residues. V dropped 0 bases and J dropped 6 bases, with 9 bases sitting between them. Per germline, CDR1 LGHDT and CDR2 YNNKEL (reference sequence). In DNA form, the CDR3 reads TGTGCCAGCAGCCAAGAGTGGGGTTCTCAGCCCCAGCATTTT. Protein product: CASSQEWGSQPQHF.

Many counts were recorded for this clonotype. V is TRBV10-3 and J is TRBJ1-4; tentative D call: TRBD1 (5 bases). Per germline, CDR1 ENHRY and CDR2 SYGVKD. This CDR3 has 15 residues. The ends were cut back, 8 bases at V and 4 bases at J, with 17 bases in the middle. CDR3: CAIGMGPERNEKLFF. In nucleotides, the CDR3 is TGTGCCATCGGGATGGGGCCCGAACGTAATGAAAAACTGTTTTTT.

This clonotype occurred many times. V usage is TRBV20-1 and J usage is TRBJ2-4, with 7 bases fitting TRBD2. Trimming took 2 bases from V and 4 from J; bases not matched to a gene: 5. Germline V gene lookup returns CDR1 DFQATT and CDR2 SNEGSKA (reference sequence). The CDR3 is made up of 14 amino acids. The CDR3 here is CSARLGGGKNIQYF. As DNA, the CDR3 is TGCAGTGCTAGATTGGGGGGAGGGAAAAACATTCAGTACTTC.

The table lists this clonotype with many counts. V gene TRBV5-1 combines with J gene TRBJ1-1; D remains ambiguous. The germline V and J ends were trimmed by 1 base and 4 bases, with 14 bases remaining between them. Germline V gene sequence: CDR1 SGHRS, CDR2 YFSETQ. This CDR3 has 15 residues. The CDR3 nucleotides are TGCGCCAGCAGCTTGAATGTTCGGGTGAGCACTGAAGCTTTCTTT. This codes for CASSLNVRVSTEAFF.

This clonotype was seen a handful of times. As DNA, the CDR3 is TGCAGTGTCATAGACGGGGCCGAGGTAACACTAGCCAAAAACATTCAGTACTTC. The encoded protein is CSVIDGAEVTLAKNIQYF. The rearrangement joins TRBV20-1 to TRBJ2-4; D possibly uses TRBD1 or TRBD2 (5 bases each). The germline CDR1 and CDR2 sequences are DFQATT and SNEGSKA (reference sequence). The CDR3 has 18 amino acids. Trimming removed 7 bases from V and 0 bases from J, with 25 bases in between.

This clonotype was detected many times. The chain combines TRBV29-1 with TRBJ1-3; 8 bases map to TRBD1. With 6 bases clipped from V and 2 bases from J, the junction kept 0 bases outside the gene matches. This CDR3 spans 12 amino acids. Germline lookup yields CDR1 SQVTM and CDR2 ANQGSEA. The CDR3 DNA sequence: TGCAGCGTGACAGGGGCTGGAAACACCATATATTTT. Encoded protein: CSVTGAGNTIYF. Together with reference TRBV29-1 and TRBJ1-3, the CDR3 gives the full variable domain: SAVISQKPSRDICQRGTSLTIQCQVDSQVTMMFWYRQQPGQSLTLIATANQGSEATYESGFVIDKFPISRPNLTFSTLTVSNMSPEDSSIYLCSVTGAGNTIYFGEGSWLTVV.

This clonotype was observed at least ten times. The V gene is TRBV27, the J gene TRBJ2-1; the D gene is possibly TRBD2 (8 bases). CDR1 MNHEY and CDR2 SMNVEV come from the germline V gene (reference sequence). The CDR3 is made up of 17 amino acids. The V gene lost 3 bases and the J gene lost 8 bases, with 23 bases spanning the gap. This chain's CDR3 is CASSFRGREAQGDEQFF. In DNA, the CDR3 is TGTGCCAGCAGTTTTAGGGGGCGGGAGGCCCAAGGAGATGAGCAGTTCTTC.

This chain uses TRBV12-3 or TRBV12-4 with TRBJ1-4; no reliable D call. This CDR3 has 16 amino acids. Trimming stripped 2 bases from V and 5 bases from J, with 15 bases between. The CDR3: CASSLISGPGNEKLFF. CDR3 in DNA: TGTGCCAGCAGTTTAATATCGGGCCCTGGGAATGAAAAACTGTTTTTT.

This clonotype was found a few times. This chain uses TRBV12-3 or TRBV12-4 with TRBJ2-2; TRBD2 agrees at 8 bases. The CDR3 is made up of 14 amino acids. With 7 bases clipped from V and 3 bases from J, the junction kept 4 bases outside the gene matches. The CDR3 coding sequence is TGTGCCAGCACGACGGGAGGGGACACCGGGGAGCTGTTTTTT. It specifies CASTTGGDTGELFF.

Here the CDR3 DNA reads TGTGCCAGCTCACCACCCCGGGACAGAGAGTACCAAGAGACCCAGTACTTC. Translation gives CASSPPRDREYQETQYF. The chain employs TRBV18 and TRBJ2-5, with TRBD1 matching 7 bases. V gave up 0 bases and J gave up 0 bases; unmatched junction bases: 7. The CDR3 is 17 amino acids. Germline lookup yields CDR1 KGHSH and CDR2 LQKENI.